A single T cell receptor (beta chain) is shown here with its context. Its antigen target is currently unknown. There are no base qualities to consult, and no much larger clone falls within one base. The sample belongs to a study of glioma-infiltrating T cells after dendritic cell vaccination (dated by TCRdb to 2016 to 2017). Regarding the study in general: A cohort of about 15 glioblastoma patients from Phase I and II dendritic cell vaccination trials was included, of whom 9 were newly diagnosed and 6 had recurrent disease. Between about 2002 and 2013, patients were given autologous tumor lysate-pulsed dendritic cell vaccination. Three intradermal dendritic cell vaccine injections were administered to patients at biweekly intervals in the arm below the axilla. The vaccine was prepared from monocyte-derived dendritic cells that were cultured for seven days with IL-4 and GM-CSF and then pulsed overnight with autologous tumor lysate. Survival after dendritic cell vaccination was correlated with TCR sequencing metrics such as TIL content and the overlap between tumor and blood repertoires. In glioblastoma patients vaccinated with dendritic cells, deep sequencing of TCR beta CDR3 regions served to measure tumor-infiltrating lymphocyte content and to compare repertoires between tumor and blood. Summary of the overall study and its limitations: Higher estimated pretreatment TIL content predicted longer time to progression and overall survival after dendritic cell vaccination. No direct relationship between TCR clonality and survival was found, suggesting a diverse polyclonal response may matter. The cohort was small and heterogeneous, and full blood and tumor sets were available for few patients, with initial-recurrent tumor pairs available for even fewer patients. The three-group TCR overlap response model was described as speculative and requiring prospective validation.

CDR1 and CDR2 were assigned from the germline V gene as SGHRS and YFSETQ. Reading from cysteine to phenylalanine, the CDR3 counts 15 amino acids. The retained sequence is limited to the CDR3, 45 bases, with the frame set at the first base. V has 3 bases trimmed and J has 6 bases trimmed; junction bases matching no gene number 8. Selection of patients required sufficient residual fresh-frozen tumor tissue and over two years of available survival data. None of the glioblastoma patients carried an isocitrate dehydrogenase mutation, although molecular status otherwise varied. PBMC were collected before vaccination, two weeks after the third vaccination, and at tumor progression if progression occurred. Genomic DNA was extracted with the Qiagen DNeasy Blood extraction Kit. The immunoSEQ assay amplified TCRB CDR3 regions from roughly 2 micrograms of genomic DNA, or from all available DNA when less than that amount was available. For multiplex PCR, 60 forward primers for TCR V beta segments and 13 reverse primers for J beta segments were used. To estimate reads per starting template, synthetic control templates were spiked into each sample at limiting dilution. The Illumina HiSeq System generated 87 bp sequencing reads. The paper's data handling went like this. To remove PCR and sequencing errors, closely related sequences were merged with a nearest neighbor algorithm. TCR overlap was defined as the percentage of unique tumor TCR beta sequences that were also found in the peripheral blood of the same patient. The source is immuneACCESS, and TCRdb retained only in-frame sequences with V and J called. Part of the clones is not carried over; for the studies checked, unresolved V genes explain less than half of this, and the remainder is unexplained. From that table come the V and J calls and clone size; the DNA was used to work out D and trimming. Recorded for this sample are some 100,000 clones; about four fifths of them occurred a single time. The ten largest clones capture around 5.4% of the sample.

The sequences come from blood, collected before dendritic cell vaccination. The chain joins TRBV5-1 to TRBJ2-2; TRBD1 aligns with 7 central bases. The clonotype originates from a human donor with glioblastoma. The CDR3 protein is CASSSPGQKSGELFF. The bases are TGCGCCAGCAGCTCACCGGGACAGAAATCCGGGGAGCTGTTTTTT.